The rows below give T cell receptor beta chains drawn from one sample of a study of CD8 T cells in ankylosing spondylitis. TCRdb reprocessed the 5' RACE reads with MiXCR, giving one entry per CDR3 protein. This sample carries roughly 440,000 distinct CDR3 sequences, about a sixth of them seen once, and the ten largest clones take 0.95% to 1.1%. Sequenced input: blood, either unsorted or a sorted T cell fraction (not recorded which). Every receptor here comes from a male donor with ankylosing spondylitis. Each CDR3 is given with its conserved first and last residue. D genes are given only for firm matches. The size of a clone is reported for some rows only, either as once, few or many, or as a class for expanded clones.

V gene: TRBV14; clone size: few; D gene: TRBD2; J gene: TRBJ2-1; CDR3 DNA: TGTGCCAGCAGCGATTTGCTAGCGGGGATCAATGAGCAGTTCTTC; CDR3 protein: CASSDLLAGINEQFF
V gene: TRBV7-8; clone size: .; D gene: TRBD2; J gene: TRBJ2-1; CDR3 DNA: TGTGCCAGCAGCACGCGACTAGCGGGGGGAGATGAGCAGTTCTTC; CDR3 protein: CASSTRLAGGDEQFF
V gene: TRBV25-1; clone size: .; D gene: .; J gene: TRBJ2-3; CDR3 DNA: TGTGCCAGCAGGCCGCCAGGGATCGGCACAGATACGCAGTATTTT; CDR3 protein: CASRPPGIGTDTQYF
V gene: TRBV7-2; clone size: few; D gene: TRBD2; J gene: TRBJ2-5; CDR3 DNA: TGTGCCAGCAGCCCACAAGCGGGGGGTCAAACCTTAAGGACCCAGTACTTC; CDR3 protein: CASSPQAGGQTLRTQYF
V gene: TRBV6-5; clone size: few; D gene: TRBD2; J gene: TRBJ2-3; CDR3 DNA: TGTGCCAGCAGTTACCACCTTGCGGGGGGACCTACAGATACGCAGTATTTT; CDR3 protein: CASSYHLAGGPTDTQYF
V gene: TRBV5-1; clone size: .; D gene: TRBD1; J gene: TRBJ1-1; CDR3 DNA: TGCGCCAGCAGCTTGGCCACAGGGGTCACTGAAGCTTTCTTT; CDR3 protein: CASSLATGVTEAFF
V gene: TRBV10-3; clone size: .; D gene: .; J gene: TRBJ2-3; CDR3 DNA: TGTGCCATCAGTGAAGGACGGACCACAGTTACGCAGTATTTT; CDR3 protein: CAISEGRTTVTQYF
V gene: TRBV20-1; clone size: few; D gene: .; J gene: TRBJ1-3; CDR3 DNA: TGCAGTGCTTGGGCAGGGGCCGGAAACACCATATATTTT; CDR3 protein: CSAWAGAGNTIYF
V gene: TRBV7-8; clone size: many; D gene: TRBD1; J gene: TRBJ1-1; CDR3 DNA: TGTGCCAGCAGCTTCGGACAGGGGTACACTGAAGCTTTCTTT; CDR3 protein: CASSFGQGYTEAFF
V gene: TRBV20-1; clone size: many; D gene: TRBD2; J gene: TRBJ2-1; CDR3 DNA: TGCAGTGCTAGAGTAGCTAGCGGGGGGACTGTCCCCTACAATGAGCAGTTCTTC; CDR3 protein: CSARVASGGTVPYNEQFF
V gene: TRBV20-1; clone size: few; D gene: .; J gene: TRBJ2-2; CDR3 DNA: TGCAGTGCTAAAGGGGGACTCCTCGCGAACACCGGGGAGCTGTTTTTT; CDR3 protein: CSAKGGLLANTGELFF
V gene: TRBV5-1; clone size: few; D gene: .; J gene: TRBJ1-2; CDR3 DNA: TGCGCCAGCAGCTTACCAGGGGCCTATGGCTACACCTTC; CDR3 protein: CASSLPGAYGYTF
V gene: TRBV20-1; clone size: .; D gene: .; J gene: TRBJ2-2; CDR3 DNA: TGCAGTGCTGCCCGGACTTCCGGGGAGCTGTTTTTT; CDR3 protein: CSAARTSGELFF
V gene: TRBV2; clone size: .; D gene: .; J gene: TRBJ1-3; CDR3 DNA: TGTGCCAGCAGCGCGACAGAATCCGTGGTAAACACCATATATTTT; CDR3 protein: CASSATESVVNTIYF
V gene: TRBV6-1; clone size: .; D gene: .; J gene: TRBJ1-6; CDR3 DNA: TGTGCCAGCAGTGAAGTTTCGGCAGGGTGGTCACCCCTCCACTTT; CDR3 protein: CASSEVSAGWSPLHF